Below are 20 T cell receptor beta chains sequenced from a single sample in a study of T cell repertoires in cytomegalovirus infection. Antigen specificity for these receptors is unknown. TCRdb analysed the reads with MiXCR anew, one entry per CDR3 protein. The repertoire holds 80,000 or so distinct CDR3 sequences, with about 24% as singletons. The source was CD8+ T cells from cultured PBMCs, collected from culture after CMV antigen stimulation. These receptors were taken from a human donor in good health (CMV status not recorded). Some clones in this sample may be carry-over from other donors' samples.

There are many counts of this clonotype. The chain combines TRBV7-3 with TRBJ2-3, with D possibly TRBD2 on 5 matching bases. The CDR3 spans 12 residues. Trimming took off 5 bases at V and 6 bases at J, with 9 bases between the two ends. Germline V gives CDR1 SGHTA, CDR2 FQGTGA. The CDR3 region is CASSPSGDTQYF. CDR3 sequence (DNA): TGTGCCAGCAGCCCCTCGGGGGATACGCAGTATTTT.

V and J are TRBV10-3 and TRBJ1-2; D may be TRBD1 (6 bases). The CDR3 loop spans 16 amino acids. The V gene lost 0 bases and the J gene lost 5 bases, with 16 bases spanning the gap. Germline V gene sequence: CDR1 ENHRY, CDR2 SYGVKD. The CDR3 spells CAISESPTGEIYGYTF. The CDR3, as DNA: TGTGCCATCAGTGAGTCCCCGACAGGAGAAATATATGGCTACACCTTC.

The sample holds a few counts of this clonotype. The chain employs TRBV6-2 or TRBV6-3 and TRBJ2-5; possibly TRBD1 for D (5 bases). CDR3 size: 14 residues. Trimming stripped 4 bases from V and 4 bases from J, with 13 bases between. Looked up from germline, CDR1 is MNHEY and CDR2 is SVGEGT. CDR3 nucleotides: TGTGCCAGCAGTTTAGACAGAACCCCAGAGACCCAGTACTTC. This codes for CASSLDRTPETQYF.

With respect to this clonotype: A much larger clone differs by one base, so this may be a read error. The gene calls are TRBV12-3 or TRBV12-4 and TRBJ2-1; possibly TRBD1 for D (6 bases). This CDR3 contains 15 residues. CDR3 region: CAGSFADSSYNEQFF. For the CDR3, the DNA is TGTGCCGGCAGTTTCGCGGACAGCTCCTACAATGAGCAGTTCTTC.

This clonotype was recorded at least ten times. This sequence joins TRBV7-2 and TRBJ2-5, with D uncertain. There are 13 residues in the CDR3. The germline gives CDR1 SGHTA, CDR2 FQGNSA. Between the trimmed V and J ends, which lost 2 bases and 2 bases, there was a span of 6 bases. The CDR3 sequence: CASSLRLQETQYF. Written as DNA, the CDR3 is TGTGCCAGCAGCTTACGACTTCAAGAGACCCAGTACTTC.

This clonotype was recorded many times. The chain joins TRBV5-1 to TRBJ2-7; a weak D match, TRBD2 (5 bases). The length of the CDR3 is 15 residues. Germline-derived CDR1 and CDR2 are SGHRS and YFSETQ. Trimming took off 2 bases at V and 0 bases at J, with 12 bases between the two ends. CDR3 nucleotides: TGCGCCAGCAGCTTTGGCCCCGGGAACTCCTACGAGCAGTACTTC. This codes for CASSFGPGNSYEQYF.

This clonotype came up a few times. This chain links TRBV7-6 with TRBJ2-1; D is perhaps TRBD1 (6 bases). The CDR3 is 15 residues long. With 1 base removed from V and 2 bases from J, the gap between germline ends came to 9 bases. Germline V lookup: CDR1 SGHVS, CDR2 FNYEAQ. CDR3 in amino acids: CASSLVDSTYNEQFF. The CDR3 DNA is TGTGCCAGCAGCTTAGTGGACAGTACCTACAATGAGCAGTTCTTC. Together with reference TRBV7-6 and TRBJ2-1, the CDR3 gives the full variable domain: GAGVSQSPRYKVTKRGQDVALRCDPISGHVSLYWYRQALGQGPEFLTYFNYEAQQDKSGLPNDRFSAERPEGSISTLTIQRTEQRDSAMYRCASSLVDSTYNEQFFGPGTRLTVL.

The V call is TRBV10-3, the J call TRBJ1-5, with D tentatively TRBD1 (5 bases). Germline CDR1 and CDR2: ENHRY and SYGVKD. V dropped 7 bases and J dropped 3 bases, with 13 bases sitting between them. CDR3 length: 14 amino acids. The CDR3 loop is CAINRDGSNQPQHF. Here the CDR3 DNA reads TGTGCCATCAATCGGGACGGATCCAATCAGCCCCAGCATTTT.

This clonotype occurred a few times. The chain combines TRBV15 with TRBJ2-3; TRBD1 aligns across 8 bases. V gave up 2 bases and J gave up 6 bases; unmatched junction bases: 7. Germline CDR1 reads LNHNV; CDR2 reads YYDKDF (reference sequence). The CDR3 runs 15 residues. CDR3 nucleotide sequence: TGTGCCACCAGCAGACAGACAGGGGATTGGGATACGCAGTATTTT. This translates into CATSRQTGDWDTQYF.

This clonotype appeared many times. The chain recombines TRBV11-2 with TRBJ2-5; 9 nucleotides line up with TRBD2. Germline CDR1 is SGHAT and CDR2 is FQNNGV. V dropped 1 base and J dropped 7; count of bases not matched to a gene: 10. The CDR3 length is 16 residues. CDR3 DNA: TGTGCCAGCAGCTTAGGGACTGGGCGGGAGGGGGGGACCCAGTACTTC. It yields the protein CASSLGTGREGGTQYF.

V usage is TRBV5-4 and J usage is TRBJ2-3; 10 positions agree with TRBD2. With 4 bases clipped from V and 8 bases from J, the junction kept 13 bases outside the gene matches. CDR1 is SGHNT and CDR2 is YYREEE in the germline V gene (reference sequence). The CDR3 has 16 residues. CDR3 DNA sequence: TGTGCCAGCAGCCCTCTAGCGGGAGTGGAACCCGGTACGCAGTATTTT. Translating it yields CASSPLAGVEPGTQYF. The full variable domain, its missing parts supplied by reference TRBV5-4 and TRBJ2-3, is ETGVTQSPTHLIKTRGQQVTLRCSSQSGHNTVSWYQQALGQGPQFIFQYYREEENGRGNFPPRFSGLQFPNYSSELNVNALELDDSALYLCASSPLAGVEPGTQYFGPGTRLTVL.

In its sample, this clonotype was seen a few times. This rearrangement joins TRBV6-2 or TRBV6-3 to TRBJ2-7; tentative D call: TRBD2 (5 bases). The CDR3 totals 14 residues. Germline V gives CDR1 MNHEY, CDR2 SVGEGT. V was pared by 7 bases and J by 5 bases, with 18 bases between. The CDR3 sequence: CASKIAFSLDEQYF. The CDR3 DNA reads TGTGCCAGCAAAATAGCGTTTTCACTCGACGAGCAGTACTTC.

The chain carries TRBV5-1 and TRBJ2-7; 12 positions match TRBD2. Germline V gene lookup returns CDR1 SGHRS and CDR2 YFSETQ. The CDR3 runs to 18 residues. The J segment lost 0 bases and the V segment lost 3 bases, leaving 10 bases of the junction unmatched. The CDR3 sequence is CASSSRLAGAFSSYEQYF. In DNA form, the CDR3 reads TGCGCCAGCAGCTCCAGACTAGCGGGGGCCTTCAGCTCCTACGAGCAGTACTTC.

CDR3 sequence: CASSLGGTSLATQYF. In DNA form, the CDR3 reads TGTGCCAGCAGCTTAGGGGGGACTAGCCTGGCTACGCAGTATTTT. The chain recombines TRBV11-3 with TRBJ2-3, with 9 nucleotides matching TRBD2. J was trimmed by 8 bases and V by 1 base; bases with no gene match: 7. There are 15 residues in the CDR3. Germline CDR1 SGHNT, CDR2 YENEEA.

This clonotype was detected many times. CDR3 amino acids: CASSPGTFTDTQYF. In DNA, the CDR3 is TGTGCCAGCAGTCCGGGGACTTTCACAGATACGCAGTATTTT. The chain joins TRBV6-2 or TRBV6-3 to TRBJ2-3, with TRBD2 as a possible D gene (6 bases). V lost 5 bases and J lost 2, with 11 bases in between. CDR1 is MNHEY and CDR2 is SVGEGT in the germline V gene. CDR3 length equals 14 residues.

The table lists this clonotype with a few counts. The J gene is TRBJ1-4, the V gene TRBV18; 7 bases match TRBD1. Trimming at V came to 4 bases and at J to 6 bases, leaving 5 bases not matched to a gene. This CDR3 spans 14 amino acids. Germline loops: CDR1 KGHSH, CDR2 LQKENI. Written as DNA, the CDR3 is TGTGCCAGCTCACGAAAGCAGGGGGATGAAAAACTGTTTTTT. It is translated as CASSRKQGDEKLFF.

The chain combines TRBV7-9 with TRBJ2-7; no reliable D call. CDR1 and CDR2 (germline): SEHNR, FQNEAQ (reference sequence). The CDR3 is made up of 13 amino acids. Between the trimmed V and J ends, which lost 4 bases and 2 bases, there was a span of 9 bases. The CDR3 DNA follows: TGTGCCAGCAGCTCGGACCCAACCTACGAGCAGTACTTC. It encodes CASSSDPTYEQYF.

A few counts support this clonotype. V and J are TRBV13 and TRBJ2-7, with D possibly matching TRBD2 (6 bases). Germline CDR1 reads PRHDT; CDR2 reads FYEKMQ (reference sequence). There are 15 residues in the CDR3. V gave up 0 bases and J gave up 2 bases, with 11 bases separating them. Here the CDR3 reads CASSLGPGDPYEQYF. CDR3 DNA: TGTGCCAGCAGCTTAGGCCCGGGGGACCCCTACGAGCAGTACTTC.

This clonotype was detected a few times. This chain joins TRBV12-3 or TRBV12-4 and TRBJ1-5; D ambiguous. The CDR3 runs 12 residues. With 3 bases removed from V and 7 bases from J, the gap between germline ends came to 7 bases. The CDR3 here is CASSFVGQPQHF. CDR3 nucleotide sequence: TGTGCCAGCAGTTTTGTGGGACAGCCCCAGCATTTT.

The chain couples TRBV3-1 to TRBJ2-1, with 7 bases matching TRBD1. CDR1 is LGHDT and CDR2 is YNNKEL in the germline V gene (reference sequence). There are 17 residues in the CDR3. The J segment lost 0 bases and the V segment lost 4 bases, leaving 9 bases of the junction unmatched. CDR3 sequence: CASSLDRQGSSYNEQFF. The CDR3 bases are TGTGCCAGCAGCCTAGATCGACAGGGAAGCTCCTACAATGAGCAGTTCTTC.